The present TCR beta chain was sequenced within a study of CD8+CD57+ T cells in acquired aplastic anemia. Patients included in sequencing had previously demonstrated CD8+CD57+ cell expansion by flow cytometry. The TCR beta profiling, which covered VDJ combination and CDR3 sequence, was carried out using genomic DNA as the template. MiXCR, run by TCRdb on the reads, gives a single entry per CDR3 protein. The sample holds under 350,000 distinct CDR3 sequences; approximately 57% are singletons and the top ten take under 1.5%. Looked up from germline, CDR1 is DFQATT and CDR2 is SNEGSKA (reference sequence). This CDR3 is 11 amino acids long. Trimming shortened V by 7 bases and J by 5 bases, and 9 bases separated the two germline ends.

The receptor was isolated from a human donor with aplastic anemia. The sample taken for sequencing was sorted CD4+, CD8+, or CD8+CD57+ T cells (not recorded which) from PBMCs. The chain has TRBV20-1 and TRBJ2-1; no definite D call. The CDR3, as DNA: TGCAGTGACCGACGGAACAATGAGCAGTTCTTC. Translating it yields CSDRRNNEQFF.